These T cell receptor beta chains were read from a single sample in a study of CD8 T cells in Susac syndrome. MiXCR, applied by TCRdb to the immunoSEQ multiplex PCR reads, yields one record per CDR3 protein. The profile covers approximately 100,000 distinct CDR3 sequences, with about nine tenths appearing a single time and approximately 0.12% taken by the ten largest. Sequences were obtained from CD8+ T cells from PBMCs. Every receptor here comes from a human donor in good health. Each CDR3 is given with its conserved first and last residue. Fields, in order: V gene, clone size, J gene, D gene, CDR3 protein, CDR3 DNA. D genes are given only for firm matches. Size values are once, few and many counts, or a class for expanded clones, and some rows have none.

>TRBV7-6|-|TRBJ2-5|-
CASSLATGRQETQYF
TGTGCCAGCAGCTTAGCGACAGGACGTCAAGAGACCCAGTACTTC
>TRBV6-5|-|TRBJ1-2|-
CASAKMSGSYGYTF
TGTGCCAGCGCGAAGATGTCAGGAAGCTATGGCTACACCTTC
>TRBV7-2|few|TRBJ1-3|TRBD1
CASSAGQGAGNTIYF
TGTGCCAGCAGCGCGGGACAGGGTGCTGGAAACACCATATATTTT
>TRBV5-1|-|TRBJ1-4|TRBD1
CASSEGKNRGPNEKLFF
TGCGCCAGCAGCGAAGGGAAAAACAGGGGCCCTAATGAAAAACTGTTTTTT
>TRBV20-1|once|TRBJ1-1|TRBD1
CSATEQGSNTEAFF
TGCAGTGCTACGGAACAGGGGTCCAACACTGAAGCTTTCTTT
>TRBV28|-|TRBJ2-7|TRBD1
CASSLGGWGQGTYEQYF
TGTGCCAGCAGTTTGGGGGGGTGGGGACAGGGCACCTACGAGCAGTACTTC
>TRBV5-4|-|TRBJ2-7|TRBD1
CASSLVDRPSYEQYF
TGTGCCAGCAGCTTGGTGGACAGGCCTTCCTACGAGCAGTACTTC
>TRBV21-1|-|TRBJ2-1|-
CASRQDRAYNEQFF
TGTGCCAGCAGACAGGACAGAGCCTACAATGAGCAGTTCTTC
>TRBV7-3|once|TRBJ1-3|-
CASSSQGTGNTIYF
TGTGCCAGCAGCTCACAGGGAACTGGAAACACCATATATTTT
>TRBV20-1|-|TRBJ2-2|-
CSAPRSPRELFF
TGCAGTGCTCCGCGTTCCCCCAGGGAGCTGTTTTTT
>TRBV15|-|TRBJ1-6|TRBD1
CATSRVGGQVNSPLHF
TGTGCCACCAGCAGAGTTGGGGGACAGGTTAATTCGCCCCTCCACTTT
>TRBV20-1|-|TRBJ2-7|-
CSARAGTGEQYF
TGCAGTGCTAGAGCTGGGACGGGCGAGCAGTACTTC
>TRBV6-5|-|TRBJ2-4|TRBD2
CASRSRGGRNIQYF
TGTGCCAGCAGATCACGGGGGGGCAGGAACATTCAGTACTTC
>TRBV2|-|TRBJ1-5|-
CASSEGQGPFF
TGTGCCAGCAGTGAAGGGCAGGGGCCGTTTTTT
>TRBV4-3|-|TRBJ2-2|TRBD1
CASSQDRTGGANTGELFF
TGCGCCAGCAGCCAAGATAGGACAGGGGGAGCGAACACCGGGGAGCTGTTTTTT
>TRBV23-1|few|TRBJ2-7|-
CASNPAGIRTYEQYF
TGCGCCAGCAACCCGGCCGGGATAAGAACCTACGAGCAGTACTTC
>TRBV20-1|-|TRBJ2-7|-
CSARDVARTYEQYF
TGCAGTGCTAGAGATGTAGCGCGTACCTACGAGCAGTACTTC
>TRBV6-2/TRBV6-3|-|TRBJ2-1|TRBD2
CASSSRGLAGIYNEQFF
TGTGCCAGCAGCTCCCGGGGGTTAGCGGGAATATACAATGAGCAGTTCTTC
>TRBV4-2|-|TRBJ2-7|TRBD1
CASSQGQGDYEQYF
TGTGCCAGCAGCCAAGGACAGGGGGACTACGAGCAGTACTTC
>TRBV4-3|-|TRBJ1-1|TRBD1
CASSQAVPGQGATEAFF
TGCGCCAGCAGCCAAGCCGTACCGGGACAGGGGGCCACTGAAGCTTTCTTT
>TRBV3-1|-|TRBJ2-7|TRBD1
CASSQEPLAGGEQYF
TGTGCCAGCAGCCAAGAGCCCCTCGCAGGGGGCGAGCAGTACTTC
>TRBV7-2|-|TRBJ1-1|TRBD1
CASSTGQGVRTEAFF
TGTGCCAGCAGCACGGGACAGGGGGTAAGAACTGAAGCTTTCTTT
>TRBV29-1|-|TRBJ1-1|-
CSVQMQKNTEAFF
TGCAGCGTCCAAATGCAGAAGAACACTGAAGCTTTCTTT
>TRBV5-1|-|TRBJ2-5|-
CASSPGVAEGDETQYF
TGCGCCAGCAGCCCCGGGGTAGCGGAGGGGGATGAGACCCAGTACTTC
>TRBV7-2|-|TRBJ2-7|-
CASGLIAYEQYF
TGTGCCAGCGGCCTAATCGCCTACGAGCAGTACTTC
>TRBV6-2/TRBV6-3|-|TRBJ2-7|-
CASSYKVTGWQYF
TGTGCCAGCAGTTACAAGGTAACGGGGTGGCAGTACTTC
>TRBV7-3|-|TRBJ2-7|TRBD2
CASSLLAGEYEQYF
TGTGCCAGCAGCCTACTAGCGGGGGAATACGAGCAGTACTTC
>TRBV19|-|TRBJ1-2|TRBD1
CASSTHRGTNYGYTF
TGTGCCAGTAGTACTCACAGGGGAACTAACTATGGCTACACCTTC
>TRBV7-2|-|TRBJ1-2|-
CASIQSRAGYGYTF
TGTGCCAGCATCCAAAGCAGAGCAGGCTATGGCTACACCTTC
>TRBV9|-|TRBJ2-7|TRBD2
CASSVEVNRGVAEQYF
TGTGCCAGCAGCGTCGAAGTTAATCGGGGGGTCGCCGAGCAGTACTTC
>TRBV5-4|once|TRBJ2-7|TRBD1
CASSPLPPTGDLVEQYF
TGTGCCAGCAGCCCCCTCCCTCCGACAGGGGATTTGGTCGAGCAGTACTTC
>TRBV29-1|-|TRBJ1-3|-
CSVEISGWEGNTIYF
TGCAGCGTTGAAATCTCGGGGTGGGAAGGAAACACCATATATTTT
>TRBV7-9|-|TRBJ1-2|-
CASSPPDWANYGYTF
TGTGCCAGCAGCCCTCCAGACTGGGCTAACTATGGCTACACCTTC
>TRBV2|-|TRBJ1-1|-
CASRGQMNTEAFF
TGTGCCAGCAGGGGTCAGATGAACACTGAAGCTTTCTTT
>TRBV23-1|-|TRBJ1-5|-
CASSPRPRDKVNQPQHF
TGCGCCAGCAGTCCCCGGCCCAGGGACAAAGTCAATCAGCCCCAGCATTTT
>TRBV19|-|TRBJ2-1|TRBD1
CASSPPGQGVLWQFF
TGTGCCAGTAGTCCCCCGGGACAGGGGGTTCTTTGGCAGTTCTTC
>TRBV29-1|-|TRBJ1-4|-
CSVEDPGIDEKLFF
TGCAGCGTTGAAGATCCGGGGATTGATGAAAAACTGTTTTTT
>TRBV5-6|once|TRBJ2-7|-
CASSLVYEDEQYF
TGTGCCAGCAGCTTGGTATATGAGGACGAGCAGTACTTC
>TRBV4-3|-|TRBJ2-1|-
CASSQDVWGYGSYNEQFF
TGCGCCAGCAGCCAAGATGTGTGGGGCTATGGCTCCTACAATGAGCAGTTCTTC
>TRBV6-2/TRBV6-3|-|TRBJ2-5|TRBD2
CASTTSGTNGETQYF
TGTGCCAGCACGACTAGCGGGACGAACGGAGAGACCCAGTACTTC